One sample yielded the 22 T cell receptor beta chains listed below, sequenced in a study of CD8+ T cells in alopecia areata. The treatment was: oral pan-JAK inhibitor, 5-10 mg twice daily. Extraction of RNA preceded its reverse transcription into cDNA, which served as the sequencing template. The protocol was immunoSEQ multiplex PCR, while the TCRdb copy is restricted to in-frame clones and leaves out a portion. There are approximately 210,000 clones in the sample; roughly three fifths occur only once, and about 1.3% lies in the top ten. The input for sequencing was CD4+ T cells sorted from blood, taken between weeks 47 and 50, from a patient treated with tofacitinib. The receptors were gathered from a human donor with alopecia areata.

The chain has TRBV29-1 and TRBJ1-2; TRBD1 aligns across 7 bases. CDR3 length: 14 residues. Looked up from germline, CDR1 is SQVTM and CDR2 is ANQGSEA. V was clipped by 6 bases and J by 8 bases; unmatched bases: 15. CDR3 loop: CSVATGVVPRGYTF. CDR3 nucleotides: TGCAGCGTAGCAACAGGGGTTGTACCGCGGGGCTACACCTTC.

V and J are TRBV30 and TRBJ2-5, with TRBD2 identical over 8 bases. Losses at the gene ends were 0 bases for V and 1 base for J; bases not matched to a gene: 10. The CDR3 covers 17 residues. The germline CDR1 and CDR2 sequences are GTSNPN and SVGIG (reference sequence). The CDR3: CAWSVSVLAAFQETQYF. The DNA for the CDR3 is TGTGCCTGGAGTGTAAGCGTACTAGCGGCTTTCCAAGAGACCCAGTACTTC.

The chain has TRBV30 and TRBJ2-1; TRBD1 agrees at 7 bases. This CDR3 contains 13 residues. Germline V lookup: CDR1 GTSNPN, CDR2 SVGIG (reference sequence). Trimming cost V 4 bases and J 5 bases; bases outside gene matches: 5. The CDR3 DNA sequence: TGTGCCTGGAACAGGGGCTTAGACAATGAGCAGTTCTTC. As protein: CAWNRGLDNEQFF.

This chain links TRBV29-1 with TRBJ2-5; TRBD1 agrees at 10 bases. The CDR3 has 14 amino acids. V lost 5 bases, J lost 5 bases, and 8 bases stayed unmatched. Germline V gene sequence: CDR1 SQVTM, CDR2 ANQGSEA. The chain's CDR3 is CSVLRQGAGETQYF. CDR3 nucleotide sequence: TGCAGCGTTCTTAGACAGGGGGCGGGGGAGACCCAGTACTTC.

This chain links TRBV11-2 with TRBJ2-3, with TRBD2 identical over 8 bases. The CDR3 covers 15 residues. V shed 6 bases and J 5 bases; nucleotides not matched to a gene: 10. CDR1 is SGHAT, CDR2 FQNNGV, per germline. CDR3 loop: CASSRVGGAGDTQYF. CDR3 DNA sequence: TGTGCCAGCAGTCGAGTCGGGGGGGCCGGAGATACGCAGTATTTT.

V and J are TRBV30 and TRBJ1-2; the match to TRBD1 covers 10 bases. With 3 bases clipped from V and 3 bases from J, the junction kept 4 bases outside the gene matches. Germline V gene data show CDR1 as GTSNPN and CDR2 as SVGIG (reference sequence). This CDR3 region has 14 residues. This chain's CDR3 is CAWSAGTGDYGYTF. The DNA of the CDR3 is TGTGCCTGGAGCGCCGGGACAGGGGACTATGGCTACACCTTC.

This clone showed up just a few times. V usage is TRBV29-1 and J usage is TRBJ1-5, with TRBD1 as a possible D gene (6 bases). Germline V CDR1 and CDR2: SQVTM, ANQGSEA. The CDR3 runs 13 residues. The V end lost 5 bases, the J end lost 4 bases, and 12 bases lay between the germline ends. This CDR3 reads CSVRTARNQPQHF. CDR3 sequence (DNA): TGCAGCGTTCGGACAGCCAGGAATCAGCCCCAGCATTTT.

The rearrangement joins TRBV7-3 to TRBJ1-1; D gene uncertain. The CDR3 contains 13 residues. The V gene's germline CDR1 is SGHTA and CDR2 FQGTGA. Trimming removed 4 bases at V and 4 bases at J, with 10 bases between. CDR3 in amino acids: CASSSQEGTEAFF. Written as DNA, the CDR3 is TGTGCCAGCAGCTCCCAGGAGGGCACTGAAGCTTTCTTT. The whole variable domain, remainder taken from reference TRBV7-3 and TRBJ1-1, is GAGVSQTPSNKVTEKGKYVELRCDPISGHTALYWYRQSLGQGPEFLIYFQGTGAADDSGLPNDRFFAVRPEGSVSTLKIQRTERGDSAVYLCASSSQEGTEAFFGQGTRLTVV.

The chain carries TRBV9 and TRBJ2-1; the D gene is possibly TRBD1 (6 bases). Germline V gene lookup returns CDR1 SGDLS and CDR2 YYNGEE. The V gene lost 4 bases and the J gene lost 6 bases, with 11 bases spanning the gap. The length of the CDR3 is 13 residues. The CDR3 DNA sequence: TGTGCCAGCAGCCCGGACAGTTCCAATGAGCAGTTCTTC. It yields the protein CASSPDSSNEQFF.

This chain connects TRBV29-1 to TRBJ1-1; TRBD1 might be the D (6 bases). The germline V gene has CDR1 SQVTM and CDR2 ANQGSEA. V dropped 1 base and J dropped 5 bases, with 29 bases sitting between them. The CDR3 has 19 amino acids. In DNA, the CDR3 is TGCAGCGTTGAAGGACCGGCACACAGGGCCCTTCGCTCGGAGACTGAAGCTTTCTTT. It encodes CSVEGPAHRALRSETEAFF. The full variable domain, rest sourced from reference TRBV29-1 and TRBJ1-1, is SAVISQKPSRDICQRGTSLTIQCQVDSQVTMMFWYRQQPGQSLTLIATANQGSEATYESGFVIDKFPISRPNLTFSTLTVSNMSPEDSSIYLCSVEGPAHRALRSETEAFFGQGTRLTVV.

This chain links TRBV15 with TRBJ1-6; 7 nucleotides agree with TRBD1. Germline V CDR1 and CDR2: LNHNV, YYDKDF (reference sequence). The CDR3 has 15 residues. V shed 0 bases and J 7 bases; nucleotides not matched to a gene: 3. CDR3 sequence reads: CATSRDGQANSPLHF. In DNA, the CDR3 is TGTGCCACCAGCAGAGACGGACAGGCAAATTCACCCCTCCACTTT.

The chain employs TRBV5-1 and TRBJ2-2; D remains ambiguous. V was cut by 2 bases and J by 2 bases, with 10 bases left in between. The CDR3 totals 15 residues. CDR1 and CDR2 (germline): SGHRS, YFSETQ. CDR3 residues: CASSFLTENTGELFF. In nucleotides, the CDR3 is TGCGCCAGCAGCTTCCTTACAGAAAACACCGGGGAGCTGTTTTTT.

This rearrangement joins TRBV19 to TRBJ1-5; TRBD1 might be the D (5 bases). Trimming left V 5 bases short and J 7 bases short, with 9 bases between. The germline gives CDR1 LNHDA, CDR2 SQIVND (reference sequence). This CDR3 spans 12 amino acids. CDR3 sequence: CASSFRDQPQHF. The CDR3 DNA reads as TGTGCCAGTAGTTTTCGGGACCAGCCCCAGCATTTT.

This clone was counted a single time. The genes are TRBV7-9 and TRBJ1-1; the match to TRBD1 covers 9 bases. There are 14 residues in the CDR3. Losses at the gene ends were 4 bases for V and 5 bases for J; bases not matched to a gene: 5. Germline V lookup: CDR1 SEHNR, CDR2 FQNEAQ (reference sequence). The CDR3 DNA sequence: TGTGCCAGCAGCTGGGACAGGGCAGGGACTGAAGCTTTCTTT. Its translation: CASSWDRAGTEAFF. Filled out from reference TRBV7-9 and TRBJ1-1, the complete variable domain reads DTGVSQNPRHKITKRGQNVTFRCDPISEHNRLYWYRQTLGQGPEFLTYFQNEAQLEKSRLLSDRFSAERPKGSFSTLEIQRTEQGDSAMYLCASSWDRAGTEAFFGQGTRLTVV.

V is TRBV6-6 and J is TRBJ2-7; D possibly corresponds to TRBD2 (7 bases). This CDR3 has 13 amino acids. V dropped 7 bases and J dropped 4 bases, with 14 bases sitting between them. Per the germline V gene, CDR1 is MNHNY and CDR2 is SVGAGI (reference sequence). CDR3 sequence reads: CASTEQGGYEQYF. The CDR3 DNA reads as TGTGCCAGCACCGAACAGGGAGGGTACGAGCAGTACTTC.

The rearrangement uses TRBV7-9 and TRBJ2-1; D may be TRBD2 (6 bases). V lost 5 bases, J lost 5 bases, and 13 bases lay in between. There are 14 residues in the CDR3. In germline, CDR1 is SEHNR, CDR2 FQNEAQ (reference sequence). This CDR3 is CASSISGVDNEQFF. CDR3 sequence (DNA): TGTGCCAGCAGCATTAGCGGTGTAGACAATGAGCAGTTCTTC.

The chain joins TRBV15 to TRBJ2-7, with 9 bases lining up with TRBD1. J gave up 5 bases and V 1 base, and 3 bases lay outside the gene matches. Germline CDR1 LNHNV, CDR2 YYDKDF (reference sequence). The CDR3 covers 14 residues. CDR3 in DNA: TGTGCCACCAGCAGAGTAACAGGGGGCCACGAGCAGTACTTC. It yields the protein CATSRVTGGHEQYF.

Details on this clone: At the DNA level, this CDR3 is encoded by other sequences in the same sample as well. V and J are TRBV5-1 and TRBJ2-1; 7 bases agree with TRBD2. V was clipped by 0 bases and J by 7 bases; unmatched bases: 1. Germline lookup yields CDR1 SGHRS and CDR2 YFSETQ. The CDR3 is 13 residues long. The CDR3 region is CASSLAGGNEQFF. Here the CDR3 DNA reads TGCGCCAGCAGCTTGGCCGGGGGGAATGAGCAGTTCTTC.

The sample holds a few counts of this clone. The V call is TRBV7-2, the J call TRBJ1-4, with D hard to call. The CDR3 totals 13 residues. Deletions cut 3 bases from V and 5 bases from J, with 7 bases between. Germline values: CDR1 SGHTA, CDR2 FQGNSA. The CDR3 DNA is TGTGCCAGCAGCTTGGGCACAAATGAAAAACTGTTTTTT. Residues: CASSLGTNEKLFF.

This clone showed up just a few times. The chain couples TRBV5-4 to TRBJ2-3, with TRBD2 matching 13 bases. The V segment lost 1 base and the J segment 8 bases; nucleotides outside the gene matches: 10. The CDR3 has 17 amino acids. Germline V CDR1 and CDR2: SGHNT, YYREEE (reference sequence). Here the CDR3 reads CASSLTRTSGGLSTQYF. The CDR3 DNA follows: TGTGCCAGCAGCTTGACTAGGACTAGCGGGGGCCTCAGTACGCAGTATTTT.

The chain has TRBV4-1 and TRBJ2-3; D not certain. Germline CDR1 MGHRA, CDR2 YSYEKL. Deletions cut 6 bases from V and 2 bases from J, with 9 bases between. This CDR3 spans 13 amino acids. The CDR3, as DNA: TGCGCCAGCAGGTGGGGTCCCACAGATACGCAGTATTTT. Protein product: CASRWGPTDTQYF.

This chain connects TRBV5-1 to TRBJ2-3, with a weak D call TRBD2 (6 bases). Germline values: CDR1 SGHRS, CDR2 YFSETQ. This CDR3 has 13 residues. The V gene lost 7 bases and the J gene lost 1 base, with 10 bases spanning the gap. CDR3 region: CASGPGGTDTQYF. CDR3 coding DNA: TGCGCCAGCGGTCCGGGGGGCACAGATACGCAGTATTTT.